The 5 T cell receptor beta chains below all came from one sample that was sequenced in a study of blood T cell repertoires in COVID-19 (dated by TCRdb to the early 2020s). Library prep was done by the immunoSEQ multiplex PCR assay. This immuneACCESS table, as held by TCRdb, lists in-frame sequences with V and J called but not all clones. Of the missing ones, under half trace to an unresolved V gene in checked studies; the others have no known cause. This sample lists about 59,000 clones; around 90% were detected once. The top ten constitute roughly 15% of the sample. The sequenced sample was peripheral blood. Receptors were obtained from a man aged 80 or over with acute or convalescent COVID-19.

The chain recombines TRBV6-5 with TRBJ1-1, with 10 bases matching TRBD1. Germline CDR1 and CDR2: MNHEY and SVGAGI. This CDR3 comprises 14 residues. With 11 bases clipped from V and 1 base from J, the junction kept 7 bases outside the gene matches. The chain's CDR3 is CAVGTGVWNTEAFF. The CDR3 nucleotides read TGTGCCGTAGGGACAGGGGTTTGGAACACTGAAGCTTTCTTT.

The chain has TRBV18 and TRBJ2-2; TRBD1 matches at 8 bases. Germline loops: CDR1 KGHSH, CDR2 LQKENI. V was clipped by 4 bases and J by 0 bases; unmatched bases: 1. The CDR3 loop spans 15 amino acids. In nucleotides, the CDR3 is TGTGCCAGCTCACAACAGGGGGCGAACACCGGGGAGCTGTTTTTT. As protein: CASSQQGANTGELFF.

The chain uses TRBV6-6 and TRBJ2-2; weak D call: TRBD1 (6 bases). V was cut by 4 bases and J by 6 bases, with 12 bases left in between. CDR1 and CDR2 (germline): MNHNY, SVGAGI (reference sequence). The CDR3 runs 14 residues. Here the CDR3 DNA reads TGTGCCAGCAGTTCCTTGGCAGGGGCCGGGGAGCTGTTTTTT. Translated, it gives CASSSLAGAGELFF.

The V call is TRBV18, the J call TRBJ2-7, with 7 bases aligning to TRBD1. V dropped 4 bases and J dropped 0; count of bases not matched to a gene: 9. Germline V gene lookup returns CDR1 KGHSH and CDR2 LQKENI. CDR3 length: 16 residues. The CDR3 DNA reads TGTGCCAGCTCACTGCTCCGACAGGGCGACTCCTACGAGCAGTACTTC. Residues: CASSLLRQGDSYEQYF.

The chain recombines TRBV4-2 with TRBJ2-3, with 12 bases aligning to TRBD2. The CDR3 spans 17 residues. The V segment lost 0 bases and the J segment 5 bases; nucleotides outside the gene matches: 6. Germline V CDR1 and CDR2: LGHNA, YNFKEQ. CDR3 coding DNA: TGTGCCAGCAGCCAAGATCGGGCTAGCGGGGGGGGAGATACGCAGTATTTT. Protein: CASSQDRASGGGDTQYF.